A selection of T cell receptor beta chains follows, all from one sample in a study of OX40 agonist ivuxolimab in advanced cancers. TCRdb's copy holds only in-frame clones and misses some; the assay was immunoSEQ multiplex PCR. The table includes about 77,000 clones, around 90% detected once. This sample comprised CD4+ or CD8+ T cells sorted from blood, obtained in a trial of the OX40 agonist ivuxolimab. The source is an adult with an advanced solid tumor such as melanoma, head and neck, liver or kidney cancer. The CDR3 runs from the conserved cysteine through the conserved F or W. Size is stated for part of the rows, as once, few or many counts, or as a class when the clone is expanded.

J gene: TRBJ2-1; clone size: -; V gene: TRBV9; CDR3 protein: CASSPSGTYNEQFF
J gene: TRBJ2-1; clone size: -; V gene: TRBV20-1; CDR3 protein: CSKSKYNEQFF
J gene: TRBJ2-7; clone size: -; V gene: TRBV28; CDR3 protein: CASSFSGQRMYEQYF
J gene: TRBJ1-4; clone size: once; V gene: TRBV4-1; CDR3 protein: CASSQDGGGLDEKLFF
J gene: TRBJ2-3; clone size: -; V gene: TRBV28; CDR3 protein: CASRGTSLDTQYF
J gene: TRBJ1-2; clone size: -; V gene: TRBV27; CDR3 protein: CASSLSAPGYGYTF
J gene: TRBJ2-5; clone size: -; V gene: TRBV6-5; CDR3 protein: CASSSRATETQYF
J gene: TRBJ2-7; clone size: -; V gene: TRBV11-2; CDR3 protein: CASSQPGLPSEQYF
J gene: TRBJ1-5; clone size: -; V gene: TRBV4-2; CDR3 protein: CASSQEVHGVSNQPQHF
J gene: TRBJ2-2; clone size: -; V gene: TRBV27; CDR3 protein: CASSLFSGSTGELFF
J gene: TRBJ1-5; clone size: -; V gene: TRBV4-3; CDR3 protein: CASSQDSGYSNQPQHF
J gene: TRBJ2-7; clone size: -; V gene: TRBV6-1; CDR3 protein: CASSDGTESYEQYF
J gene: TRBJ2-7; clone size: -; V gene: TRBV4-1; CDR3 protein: CASSQDRARIYEQYF
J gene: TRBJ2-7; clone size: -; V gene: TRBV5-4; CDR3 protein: CASSLAVAGGAEQYF
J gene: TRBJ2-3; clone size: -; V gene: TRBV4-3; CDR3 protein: CASSQDHHRDTQYF
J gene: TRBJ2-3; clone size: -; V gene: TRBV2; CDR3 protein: CASSESASTSASTDTQYF
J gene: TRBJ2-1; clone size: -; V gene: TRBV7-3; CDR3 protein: CASSTTGTPYNEQFF
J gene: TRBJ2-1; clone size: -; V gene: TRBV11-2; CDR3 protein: CASSLANEQFF
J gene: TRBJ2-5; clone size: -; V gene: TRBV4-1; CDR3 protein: CASSLQEGGLRETQYF
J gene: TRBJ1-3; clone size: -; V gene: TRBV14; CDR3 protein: CASSDRRKSSGNTIYF
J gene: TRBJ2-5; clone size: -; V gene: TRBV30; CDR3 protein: CAWSGQETQYF
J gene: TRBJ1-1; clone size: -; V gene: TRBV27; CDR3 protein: CASSNRENTEAFF
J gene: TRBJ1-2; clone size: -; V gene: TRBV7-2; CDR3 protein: CASSLRGTGDYGYTF
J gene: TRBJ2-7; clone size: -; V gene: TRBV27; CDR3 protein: CASGWTEQYF
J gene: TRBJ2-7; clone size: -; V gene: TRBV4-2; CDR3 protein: CASSPAGGSGEQYF
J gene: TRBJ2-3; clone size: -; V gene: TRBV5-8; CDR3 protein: CASSYRWVADTQYF
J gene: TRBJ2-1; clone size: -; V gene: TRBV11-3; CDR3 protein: CASSLAQSWNNEQFF
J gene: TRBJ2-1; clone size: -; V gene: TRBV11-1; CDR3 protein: CASTSRLAGVFYNEQFF
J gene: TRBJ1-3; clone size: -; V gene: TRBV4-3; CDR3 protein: CASSQEGGNTIYF
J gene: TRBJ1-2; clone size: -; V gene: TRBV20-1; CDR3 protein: CSAGGPYGYTF
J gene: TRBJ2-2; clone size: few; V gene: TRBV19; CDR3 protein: CASSKTPSGNTGELFF
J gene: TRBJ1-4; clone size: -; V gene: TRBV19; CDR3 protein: CASSIGKSPSANEKLFF
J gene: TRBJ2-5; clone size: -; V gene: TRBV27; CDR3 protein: CASSPSPGQLKTQYF
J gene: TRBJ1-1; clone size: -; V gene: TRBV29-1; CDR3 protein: CSVARMNTEAFF
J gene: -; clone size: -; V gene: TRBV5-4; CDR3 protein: CASSRTSGSYEQYF
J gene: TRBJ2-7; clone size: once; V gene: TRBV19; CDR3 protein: CASSGRTSGSHEQYF
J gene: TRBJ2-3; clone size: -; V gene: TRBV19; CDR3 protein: CASSIGGRAVDTQYF
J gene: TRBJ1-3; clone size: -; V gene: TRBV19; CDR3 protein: CASSIDVRRYSGNTIYF
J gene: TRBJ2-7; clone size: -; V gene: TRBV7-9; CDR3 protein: CASSSGAYEQYF
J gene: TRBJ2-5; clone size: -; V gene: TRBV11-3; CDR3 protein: CASSLGQGAQETQYF
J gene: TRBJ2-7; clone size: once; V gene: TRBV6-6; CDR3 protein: CASSEDGTAIYEQYF
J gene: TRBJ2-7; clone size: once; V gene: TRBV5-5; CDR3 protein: CASSLSGTTYEQYF
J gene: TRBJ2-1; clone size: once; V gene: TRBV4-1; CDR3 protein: CASSHVGQSSYNEQFF
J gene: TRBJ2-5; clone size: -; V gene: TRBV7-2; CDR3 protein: CASNPLAGGPKTQYF
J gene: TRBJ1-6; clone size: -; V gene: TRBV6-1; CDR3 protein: CASSEGAYNSPLHF
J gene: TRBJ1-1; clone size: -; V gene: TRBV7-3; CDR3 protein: CASSLTGLQGNTEAFF
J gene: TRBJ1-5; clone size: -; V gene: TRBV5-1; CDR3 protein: CASSLEGGSNQPQHF
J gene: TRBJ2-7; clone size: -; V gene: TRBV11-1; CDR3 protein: CASSLGGLAGDEQYF
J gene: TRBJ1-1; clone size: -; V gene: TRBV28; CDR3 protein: CASSPIEDTEAFF
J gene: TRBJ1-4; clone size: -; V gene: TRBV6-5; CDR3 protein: CASMSGGATNEKLFF
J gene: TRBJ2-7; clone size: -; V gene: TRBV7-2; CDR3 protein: CASSLGTGAGEQYF
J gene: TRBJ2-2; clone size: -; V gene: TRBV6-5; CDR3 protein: CASSYSYLTGELFF
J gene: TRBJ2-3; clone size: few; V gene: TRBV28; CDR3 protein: CASSLSGTDTQYF
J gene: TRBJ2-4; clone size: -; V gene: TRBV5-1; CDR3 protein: CASSLGLAGPKQYF
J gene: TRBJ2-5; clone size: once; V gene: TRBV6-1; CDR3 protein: CASMDLVRSETQYF
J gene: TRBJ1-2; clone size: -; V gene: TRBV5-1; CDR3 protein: CASSLAGVPSNYGYTF
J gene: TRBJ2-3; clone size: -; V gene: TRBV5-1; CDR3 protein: CASSLVAGLGTDTQYF
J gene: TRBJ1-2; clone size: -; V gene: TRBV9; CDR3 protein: CASSEQGANYGYTF